This T cell receptor (beta chain) is drawn from a study of patients and donors after allogeneic stem cell transplantation. The CDR3 loop spans 15 amino acids. V shed 3 bases, J shed 6 bases, and the junction held 9 bases outside the gene matches. Germline lookup yields CDR1 SGHKS and CDR2 YYEKEE (reference sequence). TCRdb reprocessed the RT-PCR reads via MiXCR and lists one record per CDR3 protein. Found here are 920,000 or so distinct CDR3 sequences, approximately 19% of them singletons; the top ten hold around 6%. The clonotype originates from a human donor who was either an allogeneic HSCT recipient or a stem cell or donor lymphocyte infusion donor (not recorded which). It is not recorded whose cells these are; they may come from a transplant donor. Sequenced input: blood, either unsorted or a sorted T cell fraction (not recorded which). This chain uses TRBV5-5 with TRBJ2-1; 7 bases line up with TRBD2. CDR3 in amino acids: CASSSVGPGGNEQFF. CDR3 in DNA: TGTGCCAGCAGCTCGGTCGGGCCGGGGGGCAATGAGCAGTTCTTC.